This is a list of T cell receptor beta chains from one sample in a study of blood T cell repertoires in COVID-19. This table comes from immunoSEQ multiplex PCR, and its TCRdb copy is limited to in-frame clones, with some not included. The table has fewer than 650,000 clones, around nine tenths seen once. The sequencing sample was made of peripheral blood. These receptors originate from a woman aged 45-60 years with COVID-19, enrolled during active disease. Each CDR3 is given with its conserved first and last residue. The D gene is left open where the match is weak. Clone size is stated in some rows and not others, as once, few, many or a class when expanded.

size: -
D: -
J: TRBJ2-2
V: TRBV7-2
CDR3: CASRTQGNTGELFF
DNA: TGTGCCAGCAGAACTCAGGGAAACACCGGGGAGCTGTTTTTT

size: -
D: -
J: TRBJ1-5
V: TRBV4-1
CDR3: CASSQPGQRQPQHF
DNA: TGCGCCAGCAGCCAGCCAGGCCAGCGGCAGCCCCAGCATTTT

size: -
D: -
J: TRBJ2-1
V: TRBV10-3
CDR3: CAVRLDADEQFF
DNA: TGTGCCGTTCGACTAGATGCCGATGAGCAGTTCTTC

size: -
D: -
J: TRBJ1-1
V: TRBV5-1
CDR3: CASSPDRTEAFF
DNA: TGCGCCAGCAGCCCCGACAGAACTGAAGCTTTCTTT

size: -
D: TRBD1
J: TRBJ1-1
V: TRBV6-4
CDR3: CASSAFSGGTEAFF
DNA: TGTGCCAGCAGTGCCTTCTCAGGGGGCACTGAAGCTTTCTTT

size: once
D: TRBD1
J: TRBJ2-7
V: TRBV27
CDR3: CASSRTGGFYEQYF
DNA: TGTGCCAGCAGTAGGACAGGGGGCTTTTACGAGCAGTACTTC

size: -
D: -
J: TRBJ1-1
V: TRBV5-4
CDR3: CASSLDSKAFF
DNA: TGTGCCAGCAGCCTAGACAGTAAAGCTTTCTTT

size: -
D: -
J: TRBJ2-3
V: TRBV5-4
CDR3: CASSLRDTDTQYF
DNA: TGTGCCAGCAGCCTACGGGACACAGATACGCAGTATTTT

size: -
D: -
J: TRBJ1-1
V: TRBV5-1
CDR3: CASSPGGAAEAFF
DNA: TGCGCCAGCAGCCCGGGGGGGGCCGCTGAAGCTTTCTTT

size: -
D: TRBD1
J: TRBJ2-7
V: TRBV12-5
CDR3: CASGLEGAYEYQSSYEQYF
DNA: TGTGCTAGTGGTTTGGAGGGGGCATACGAATACCAAAGCTCCTACGAGCAGTACTTC

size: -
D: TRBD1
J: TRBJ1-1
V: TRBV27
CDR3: CASRSPGQLNTEAFF
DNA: TGTGCCAGCAGGTCCCCGGGACAGCTGAACACTGAAGCTTTCTTT

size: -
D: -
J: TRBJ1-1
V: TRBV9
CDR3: CASSVAPGIEAFF
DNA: TGTGCCAGCAGCGTAGCCCCGGGGATTGAAGCTTTCTTT

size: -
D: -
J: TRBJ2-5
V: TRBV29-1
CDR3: CSVEITGAIETQYF
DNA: TGCAGCGTTGAGATAACAGGAGCGATTGAGACCCAGTACTTC

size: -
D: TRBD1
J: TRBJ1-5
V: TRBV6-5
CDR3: CASGTGQGDQPQHF
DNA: TGTGCCAGTGGCACCGGACAGGGAGATCAGCCCCAGCATTTT

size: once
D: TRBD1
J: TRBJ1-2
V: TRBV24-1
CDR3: CATSDPRAGGKGYTF
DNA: TGTGCCACCAGTGACCCCAGGGCAGGGGGCAAGGGCTACACCTTC

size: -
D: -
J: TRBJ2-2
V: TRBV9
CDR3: CASSVAGNTGELFF
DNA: TGTGCCAGCAGCGTGGCGGGGAACACCGGGGAGCTGTTTTTT

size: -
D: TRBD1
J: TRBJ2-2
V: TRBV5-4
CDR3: CAGGQGSDTGELFF
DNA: TGTGCCGGGGGACAGGGGTCCGACACCGGGGAGCTGTTTTTT

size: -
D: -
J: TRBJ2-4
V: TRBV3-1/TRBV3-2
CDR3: CASSQDRTSENIQYF
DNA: TGTGCCAGCAGCCAAGATCGCACCAGCGAAAACATTCAGTACTTC

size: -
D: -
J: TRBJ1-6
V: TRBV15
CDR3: CATSRGQVHSPLHF
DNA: TGTGCCACCAGCAGAGGACAGGTCCATTCACCCCTCCACTTT

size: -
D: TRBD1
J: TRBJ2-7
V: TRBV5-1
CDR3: CASTGNRRDRHQEF
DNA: TGCGCCAGCACCGGGAACCGCCGGGACAGGCATCAAGAGTTC

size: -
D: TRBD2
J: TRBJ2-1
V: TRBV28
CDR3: CASRLAGTYNEQFF
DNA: TGTGCCAGCAGATTAGCGGGGACCTACAATGAGCAGTTCTTC

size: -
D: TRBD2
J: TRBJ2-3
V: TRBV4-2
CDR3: CASSPSGGLADTQYF
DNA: TGTGCCAGCAGCCCGAGCGGGGGACTAGCAGATACGCAGTATTTT

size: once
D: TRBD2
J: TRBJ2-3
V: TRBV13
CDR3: CASSAAGGHPDTQYF
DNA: TGTGCCAGCAGCGCAGCGGGGGGCCATCCAGATACGCAGTATTTT

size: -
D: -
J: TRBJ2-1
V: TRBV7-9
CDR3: CASSRGQHNEQFF
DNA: TGTGCCAGCAGCCGGGGACAACACAATGAGCAGTTCTTC

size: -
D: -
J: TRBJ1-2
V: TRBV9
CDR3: CASSVGRNRPYGYTF
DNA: TGTGCCAGCAGCGTAGGCAGGAACAGGCCCTATGGCTACACCTTC

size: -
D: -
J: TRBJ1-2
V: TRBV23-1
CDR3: CASSQLGKAYGYTF
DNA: TGCGCCAGCAGTCAACTCGGGAAGGCCTATGGCTACACCTTC

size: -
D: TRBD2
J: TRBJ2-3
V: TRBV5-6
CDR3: CASTTAGTSGGGSTDTQYF
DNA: TGTGCCAGCACCACTGCCGGGACTAGCGGGGGGGGGAGCACAGATACGCAGTATTTT

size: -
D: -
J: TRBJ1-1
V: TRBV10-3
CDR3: CAISELGREENTEAFF
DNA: TGTGCCATCAGTGAGTTAGGGCGGGAGGAGAACACTGAAGCTTTCTTT

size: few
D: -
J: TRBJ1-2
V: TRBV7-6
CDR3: CASSLQGQGDYGYTF
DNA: TGTGCCAGCAGCTTACAGGGACAAGGAGACTATGGCTACACCTTC

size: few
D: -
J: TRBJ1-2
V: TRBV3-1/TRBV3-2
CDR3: CASTKGRGYTF
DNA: TGTGCCAGCACCAAAGGGAGAGGCTACACCTTC

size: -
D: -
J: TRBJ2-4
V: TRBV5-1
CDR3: CASSFGTAKNIQYF
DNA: TGCGCCAGCAGCTTCGGTACCGCCAAAAACATTCAGTACTTC

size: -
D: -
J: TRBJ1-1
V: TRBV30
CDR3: CAWSLKSRVYTEAFF
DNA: TGTGCCTGGAGCCTAAAATCCAGGGTTTACACTGAAGCTTTCTTT

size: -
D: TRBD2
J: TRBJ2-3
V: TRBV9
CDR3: CASSLVGAGGTDTQYF
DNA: TGTGCCAGCAGCCTTGTAGGGGCGGGGGGAACAGATACGCAGTATTTT

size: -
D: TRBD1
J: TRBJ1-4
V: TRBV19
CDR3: CASSGGTGSEKLFF
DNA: TGTGCCAGTAGTGGAGGGACAGGGTCTGAAAAACTGTTTTTT

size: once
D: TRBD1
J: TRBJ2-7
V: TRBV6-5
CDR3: CASSYSVGTGEQYF
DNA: TGTGCCAGCAGTTACTCAGTCGGGACAGGGGAGCAGTACTTC

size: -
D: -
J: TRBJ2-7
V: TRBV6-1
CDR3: CASSEARTGRRGPRGEQYF
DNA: TGTGCCAGCAGTGAAGCCCGGACAGGGCGGCGGGGGCCCCGAGGGGAGCAGTACTTC

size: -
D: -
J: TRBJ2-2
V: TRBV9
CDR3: CASGLRGTGELFF
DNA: TGTGCCAGCGGGCTACGTGGCACCGGGGAGCTGTTTTTT

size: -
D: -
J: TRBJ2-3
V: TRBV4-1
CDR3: CASSPAADTQYF
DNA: TGCGCCAGCAGCCCCGCCGCGGATACGCAGTATTTT

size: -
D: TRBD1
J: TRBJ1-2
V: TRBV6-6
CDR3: CASTPSRGRGYTF
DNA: TGTGCCAGCACTCCCTCCAGGGGGAGAGGCTACACCTTC

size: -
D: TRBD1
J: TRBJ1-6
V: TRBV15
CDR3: CATRMETGWSPLHF
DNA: TGTGCCACAAGGATGGAGACAGGGTGGTCACCCCTCCACTTT

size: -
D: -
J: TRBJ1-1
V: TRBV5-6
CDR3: CASSWVRAGGAFF
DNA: TGTGCCAGCAGCTGGGTGAGGGCTGGAGGAGCTTTCTTT

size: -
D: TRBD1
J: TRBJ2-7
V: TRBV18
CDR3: CASQSGTGIYEQYF
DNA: TGTGCCAGCCAATCCGGGACAGGGATCTACGAGCAGTACTTC

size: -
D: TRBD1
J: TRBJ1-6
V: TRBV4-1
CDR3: CASSIRDRNSPLHF
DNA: TGCGCCAGCAGCATCCGGGACAGGAATTCACCCCTCCACTTT

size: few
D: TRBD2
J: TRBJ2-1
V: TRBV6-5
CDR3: CASSLSGGNYNEQFF
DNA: TGTGCCAGCAGTCTTAGCGGGGGAAACTACAATGAGCAGTTCTTC

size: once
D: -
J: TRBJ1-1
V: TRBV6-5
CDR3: CASSYVVGGEAFF
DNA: TGTGCCAGCAGTTATGTTGTCGGGGGAGAAGCTTTCTTT

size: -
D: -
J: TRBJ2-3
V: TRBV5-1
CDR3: CASSLHDRNTDTQYF
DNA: TGCGCCAGCAGCTTACACGACAGGAACACAGATACGCAGTATTTT

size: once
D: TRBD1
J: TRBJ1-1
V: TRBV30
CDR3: CAGESQGVATEAFF
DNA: TGTGCCGGGGAATCACAGGGGGTCGCCACTGAAGCTTTCTTT

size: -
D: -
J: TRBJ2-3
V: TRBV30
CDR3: CAWSIGSGTDTQYF
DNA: TGTGCCTGGAGTATTGGGAGCGGCACAGATACGCAGTATTTT

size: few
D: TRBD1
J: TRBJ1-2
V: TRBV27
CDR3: CASSSTGGSSYGYTF
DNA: TGTGCCAGCAGTTCAACAGGGGGCTCGAGCTATGGCTACACCTTC

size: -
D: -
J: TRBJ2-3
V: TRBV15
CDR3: CATSPIGDTQYF
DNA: TGTGCCACCAGCCCTATCGGAGATACGCAGTATTTT

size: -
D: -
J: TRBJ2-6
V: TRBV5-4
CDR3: CASSRGDRNGGANVLTF
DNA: TGTGCCAGCAGCCGGGGGGACAGGAATGGTGGGGCCAACGTCCTGACTTTC

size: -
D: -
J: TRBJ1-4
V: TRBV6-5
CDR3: CASTTREEGNEKLFF
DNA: TGTGCCAGCACAACTCGGGAGGAAGGGAATGAAAAACTGTTTTTT

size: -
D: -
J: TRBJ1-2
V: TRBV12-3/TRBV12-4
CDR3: CASSRLQDYGYTF
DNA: TGTGCCAGCAGCCGTTTACAGGACTATGGCTACACCTTC

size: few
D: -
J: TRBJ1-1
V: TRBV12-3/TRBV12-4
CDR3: CASSLRRTEAFF
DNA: TGTGCCAGCAGTTTGCGGAGGACTGAAGCTTTCTTT

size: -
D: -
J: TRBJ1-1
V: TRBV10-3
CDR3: CAISALTGDRTEAFF
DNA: TGTGCCATCAGTGCGCTGACAGGCGACCGCACTGAAGCTTTCTTT

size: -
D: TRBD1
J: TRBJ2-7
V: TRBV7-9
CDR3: CASSFFTGGGEQYF
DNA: TGTGCCAGCAGCTTTTTTACAGGGGGCGGCGAGCAGTACTTC

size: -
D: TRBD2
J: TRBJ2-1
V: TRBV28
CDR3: CASHRTSGVNNEQFF
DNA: TGTGCCAGTCATCGGACTAGCGGGGTCAACAATGAGCAGTTCTTC